Below, 7 T cell receptor beta chains from the same sample are listed, as sequenced in a study of blood T cell repertoires in COVID-19. The table came from immunoSEQ multiplex PCR; TCRdb's copy has only in-frame clones and leaves some out. This table holds 130,000 to 150,000 clones, around 89% found once. Sequencing was performed on peripheral blood. The receptors come from a man between 18 and 35 years old with COVID-19, enrolled during active disease.

The gene calls are TRBV19 and TRBJ2-2; the D is unclear. Germline CDR1 and CDR2: LNHDA and SQIVND (reference sequence). The CDR3 runs 12 residues. The germline V and J ends were trimmed by 3 bases and 4 bases, with 3 bases remaining between them. The CDR3 region has the DNA TGTGCCAGTAGTATTCTCACCGGGGAGCTGTTTTTT. It encodes CASSILTGELFF. The complete variable domain, with remaining parts taken from reference TRBV19 and TRBJ2-2, reads DGGITQSPKYLFRKEGQNVTLSCEQNLNHDAMYWYRQDPGQGLRLIYYSQIVNDFQKGDIAEGYSVSREKKESFPLTVTSAQKNPTAFYLCASSILTGELFFGEGSRLTVL.

The chain links TRBV2 to TRBJ2-3; 12 bases align to TRBD1. This CDR3 comprises 14 residues. Trimming cost V 5 bases and J 4 bases; bases outside gene matches: 1. Germline lookup yields CDR1 SNHLY and CDR2 FYNNEI. The CDR3 coding sequence is TGTGCCAGCAGTCGGGACAGGGGGCCAGATACGCAGTATTTT. It codes for CASSRDRGPDTQYF.

The chain combines TRBV29-1 with TRBJ2-2; 8 bases are a match to TRBD2. This CDR3 region has 11 residues. Germline V gene sequence: CDR1 SQVTM, CDR2 ANQGSEA. The V segment lost 5 bases and the J segment 9 bases; nucleotides outside the gene matches: 2. CDR3 nucleotide sequence: TGCAGCGTTAAGCGGGAGAGGGAGCTGTTTTTT. Its protein product is CSVKRERELFF.

V usage is TRBV15 and J usage is TRBJ2-2; weak D call: TRBD2 (5 bases). The CDR3 is made up of 14 amino acids. Germline CDR1 and CDR2: LNHNV and YYDKDF (reference sequence). Between the trimmed V and J ends, which lost 5 bases and 6 bases, there was a span of 13 bases. The CDR3, as DNA: TGTGCCACCAGCGGAGGAGTATCCCCCGGGGAGCTGTTTTTT. Translation gives CATSGGVSPGELFF.

The CDR3 loop reads CASSRLAGGETQYF. CDR3 nucleotides: TGTGCCAGCAGCCGACTAGCGGGAGGAGAGACCCAGTACTTC. J is TRBJ2-5 and V is TRBV3-1 (or the pseudogene TRBV3-2); 13 nucleotides align to TRBD2. This CDR3 comprises 14 residues. Germline trimming cut 4 bases from V and 4 bases from J; bases unmatched to any gene: 0. CDR1 is LGHDT, CDR2 YNNKEL, per germline (reference sequence).

This clone was recorded once. This chain joins TRBV7-6 and TRBJ2-7; weak D call: TRBD1 (5 bases). V shed 2 bases and J shed 6 bases, with 8 bases lying between them. Germline loops: CDR1 SGHVS, CDR2 FNYEAQ. CDR3 size: 12 residues. CDR3 coding DNA: TGTGCCAGCAGCTTAATCCAGGGCGAGCAGTACTTC. Encoded protein: CASSLIQGEQYF. Using reference TRBV7-6 and TRBJ2-7 for the parts outside the CDR3, the full variable domain is GAGVSQSPRYKVTKRGQDVALRCDPISGHVSLYWYRQALGQGPEFLTYFNYEAQQDKSGLPNDRFSAERPEGSISTLTIQRTEQRDSAMYRCASSLIQGEQYFGPGTRLTVT.

The rearrangement uses TRBV6-2 or TRBV6-3 and TRBJ2-3, with D perhaps TRBD2 (5 bases). V lost 5 bases and J lost 6, with 18 bases in between. This CDR3 is 15 amino acids long. Germline V gene data show CDR1 as MNHEY and CDR2 as SVGEGT. CDR3 DNA sequence: TGTGCCAGCAGTCTCTACTTCGGGGTTCCGGATACGCAGTATTTT. Its translation is CASSLYFGVPDTQYF.